The present T cell receptor beta chain was sequenced within a study of blood T cell repertoires in COVID-19. The wider study: Both acute and convalescent COVID-19 samples were obtained from the United States, Italy and Spain. T cells, B-cell-depleted T cells, or PBMCs supplied cDNA or gDNA.

Libraries were prepared by immunoSEQ multiplex PCR; TCRdb keeps only in-frame clonotypes and omits some of them. This table holds under 300,000 clones, roughly 80% found once. The length of the CDR3 is 19 residues. V trimming: 1 base; J trimming: 2 bases; junction bases outside the gene matches: 8. Germline CDR1 SGHVS, CDR2 FNYEAQ. Material: peripheral blood. The sequence derives from a woman younger than 35 with acute or convalescent COVID-19. The V call is TRBV7-6, the J call TRBJ2-7; 16 bases are shared with TRBD2. DNA for the CDR3: TGTGCCAGCAGCTTAGGGGCGGGACTAGCGGGAGGGAGGACCTACGAGCAGTACTTC. Amino acids: CASSLGAGLAGGRTYEQYF. Using reference TRBV7-6 and TRBJ2-7 for the parts outside the CDR3, the full variable domain is GAGVSQSPRYKVTKRGQDVALRCDPISGHVSLYWYRQALGQGPEFLTYFNYEAQQDKSGLPNDRFSAERPEGSISTLTIQRTEQRDSAMYRCASSLGAGLAGGRTYEQYFGPGTRLTVT.